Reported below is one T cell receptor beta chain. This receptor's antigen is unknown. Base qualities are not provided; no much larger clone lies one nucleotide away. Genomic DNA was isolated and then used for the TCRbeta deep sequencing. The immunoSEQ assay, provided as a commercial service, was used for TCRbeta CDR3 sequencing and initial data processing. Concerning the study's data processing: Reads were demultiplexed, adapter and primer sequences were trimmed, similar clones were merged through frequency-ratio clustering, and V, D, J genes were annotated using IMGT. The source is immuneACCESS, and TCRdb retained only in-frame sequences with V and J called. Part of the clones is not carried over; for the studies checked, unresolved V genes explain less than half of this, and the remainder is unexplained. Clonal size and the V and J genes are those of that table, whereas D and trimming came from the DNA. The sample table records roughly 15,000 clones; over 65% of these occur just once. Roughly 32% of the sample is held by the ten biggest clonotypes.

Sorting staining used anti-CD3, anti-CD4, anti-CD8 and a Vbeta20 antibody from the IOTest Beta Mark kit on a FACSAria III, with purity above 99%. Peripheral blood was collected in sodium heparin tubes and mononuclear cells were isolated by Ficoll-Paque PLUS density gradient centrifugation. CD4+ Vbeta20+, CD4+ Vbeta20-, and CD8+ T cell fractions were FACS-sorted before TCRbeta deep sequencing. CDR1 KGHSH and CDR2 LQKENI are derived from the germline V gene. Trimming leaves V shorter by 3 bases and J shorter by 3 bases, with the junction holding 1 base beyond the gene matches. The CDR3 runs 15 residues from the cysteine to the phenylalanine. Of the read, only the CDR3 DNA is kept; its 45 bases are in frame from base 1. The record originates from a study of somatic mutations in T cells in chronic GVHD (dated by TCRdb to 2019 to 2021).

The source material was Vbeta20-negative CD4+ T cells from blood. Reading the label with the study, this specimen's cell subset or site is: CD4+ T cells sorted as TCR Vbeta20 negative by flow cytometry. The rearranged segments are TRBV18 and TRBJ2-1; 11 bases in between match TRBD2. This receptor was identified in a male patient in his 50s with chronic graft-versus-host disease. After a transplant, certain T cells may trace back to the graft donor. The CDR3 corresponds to CASSPGTSGYNEQFF. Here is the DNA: TGTGCCAGCTCACCCGGGACTAGCGGCTACAATGAGCAGTTCTTC.